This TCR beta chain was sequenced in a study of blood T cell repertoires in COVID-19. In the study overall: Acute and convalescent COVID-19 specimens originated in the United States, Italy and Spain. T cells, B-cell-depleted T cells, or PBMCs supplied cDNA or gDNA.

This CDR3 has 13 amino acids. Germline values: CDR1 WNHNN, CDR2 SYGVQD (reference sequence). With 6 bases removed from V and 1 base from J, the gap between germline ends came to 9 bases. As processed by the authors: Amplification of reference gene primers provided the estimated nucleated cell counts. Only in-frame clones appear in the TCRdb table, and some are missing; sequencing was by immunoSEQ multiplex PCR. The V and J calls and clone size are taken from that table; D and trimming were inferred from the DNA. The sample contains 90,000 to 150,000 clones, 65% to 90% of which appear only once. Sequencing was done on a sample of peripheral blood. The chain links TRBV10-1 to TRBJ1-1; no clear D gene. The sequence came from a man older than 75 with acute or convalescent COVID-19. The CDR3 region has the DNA TGCGCCAGCAGCGACAACTGGAACACTGAAGCTTTCTTT. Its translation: CASSDNWNTEAFF.